The rows below give T cell receptor beta chains drawn from one sample of a study of blood T cell repertoires in COVID-19. Libraries were prepared by immunoSEQ multiplex PCR; TCRdb keeps only in-frame clonotypes and omits some of them. The table records about 260,000 clones, 85% to 90% of them present only once. The specimen was PBMCs or T cells enriched from blood (not recorded which). These TCRs come from a man aged 50-60 years who had been exposed to COVID-19. Both conserved end residues are part of each CDR3. A D gene is named only where the DNA matches it firmly. Clone size appears in some rows only: once, few, many, or a class for an expanded clone.

clone_size: .
d_call: .
v_call: TRBV6-5
cdr3_length: 14
j_call: TRBJ1-6
cdr3_aa: CASREGGHNSPLHF
cdr3_nt: TGTGCCAGCCGGGAGGGTGGGCATAATTCACCCCTCCACTTT

clone_size: .
d_call: .
v_call: TRBV11-3
cdr3_length: 12
j_call: TRBJ2-2
cdr3_aa: CASTPGYGELFF
cdr3_nt: TGTGCCAGCACCCCAGGGTACGGGGAGCTGTTTTTT

clone_size: few
d_call: .
v_call: TRBV5-4
cdr3_length: 14
j_call: TRBJ2-2
cdr3_aa: CASSFGGPDGELFF
cdr3_nt: TGTGCCAGCAGCTTCGGGGGGCCGGACGGGGAGCTGTTTTTT

clone_size: .
d_call: .
v_call: TRBV28
cdr3_length: 11
j_call: TRBJ2-7
cdr3_aa: CASSTSLGQYF
cdr3_nt: TGTGCCAGCAGTACGTCCCTCGGGCAGTACTTC

clone_size: once
d_call: TRBD2
v_call: TRBV10-2
cdr3_length: 14
j_call: TRBJ2-1
cdr3_aa: CASTGAGAHNEQFF
cdr3_nt: TGCGCCAGCACCGGAGCGGGGGCCCACAATGAGCAGTTCTTC

clone_size: .
d_call: .
v_call: TRBV18
cdr3_length: 11
j_call: TRBJ2-1
cdr3_aa: CASSPLNEQFF
cdr3_nt: TGTGCCAGCTCCCCCCTCAATGAGCAGTTCTTC

clone_size: .
d_call: .
v_call: TRBV27
cdr3_length: 16
j_call: TRBJ2-7
cdr3_aa: CASSLSGQDNSYEQYF
cdr3_nt: TGTGCCAGCAGTTTATCGGGGCAGGACAACTCCTACGAGCAGTACTTC

clone_size: .
d_call: TRBD1
v_call: TRBV18
cdr3_length: 14
j_call: TRBJ1-1
cdr3_aa: CASSPDRLNTEAFF
cdr3_nt: TGTGCCAGCTCCCCGGACAGGTTGAACACTGAAGCTTTCTTT

clone_size: once
d_call: .
v_call: TRBV5-1
cdr3_length: 16
j_call: TRBJ1-4
cdr3_aa: CASSLDPQGGYEKLFF
cdr3_nt: TGCGCCAGCAGCCTCGACCCACAGGGAGGGTATGAAAAACTGTTTTTT

clone_size: few
d_call: TRBD2
v_call: TRBV7-2
cdr3_length: 17
j_call: TRBJ2-2
cdr3_aa: CASSLDPTSVVTGELFF
cdr3_nt: TGTGCCAGCAGCTTAGATCCGACTAGCGTCGTCACCGGGGAGCTGTTTTTT